In this sample, the clone carrying this TCR beta chain turned up many times. Antigen unknown. CDR1 is LGHDT and CDR2 is YNNKEL in the germline V gene (reference sequence). CDR3 length: 15 amino acids. V dropped 3 bases and J dropped 8; count of bases not matched to a gene: 7. The data were taken from a study of T-cell reconstitution after alpha-beta-depleted transplantation in children. Whole-study findings and limits: Among T cells one year after transplant, newly produced cells accounted for most counts and diversity.

The TCRbeta library was prepared with unique molecular identifiers. TCRdb analysed the PCR reads with MiXCR anew, one entry per CDR3 protein. The table records 65,000 to 85,000 distinct CDR3 sequences, approximately 10% of them present only once. The rearrangement joins TRBV3-1 to TRBJ2-1; 10 bases are shared with TRBD2. The sample was PBMCs, taken before TCRalphabeta/CD19-depleted stem cell transplant. This sequence originates from a boy between 10 and 17 years old with acute myeloid leukemia, due to receive a stem cell transplant. This CDR3 reads CASSHGLAEVDEQFF. The DNA for the CDR3 is TGTGCCAGCAGCCACGGACTAGCGGAAGTGGATGAGCAGTTCTTC.